The 24 T cell receptor beta chains in this list originate from one sample, sequenced in a study of T cell changes during pregnancy in multiple sclerosis. Sequencing was performed with immunoSEQ multiplex PCR; in TCRdb, only in-frame clones are kept and a portion is missing. The repertoire consists of about 75,000 clones, with around 94% occurring once and the leading ten covering less than 0.15%. The source material was CD4+ T cells from peripheral blood mononuclear cells, sampled after pregnancy. The receptors were sampled from a female donor with multiple sclerosis, enrolled in a pregnancy study.

The J gene is TRBJ2-5, the V gene TRBV27; D is unclear. This CDR3 region has 14 residues. From germline, CDR1 is MNHEY and CDR2 SMNVEV (reference sequence). Trimming shortened V by 6 bases and J by 1 base, and 12 bases separated the two germline ends. The chain's CDR3 is CASSPLGLQETQYF. As DNA, the CDR3 is TGTGCCAGCAGCCCATTGGGCCTCCAAGAGACCCAGTACTTC.

The chain recombines TRBV28 with TRBJ2-3, with TRBD1 identical over 8 bases. This CDR3 is built from 14 residues. CDR1 is MDHEN, CDR2 SYDVKM, per germline. V lost 4 bases and J lost 8; bases outside the gene matches: 8. The CDR3 region is CASSSDRGRGTQYF. CDR3 in DNA: TGTGCCAGCAGTTCCGACAGGGGACGAGGTACGCAGTATTTT.

V gene TRBV5-4 combines with J gene TRBJ2-3, with 8 bases matching TRBD2. The CDR3 is 15 amino acids. Germline-derived CDR1 and CDR2 are SGHNT and YYREEE (reference sequence). The V gene end was trimmed by 2 bases and the J gene end by 3 bases; junction bases not matched to a gene: 5. CDR3 protein: CASSFKREQTDTQYF. As DNA, the CDR3 is TGTGCCAGCAGCTTCAAGCGGGAGCAGACAGATACGCAGTATTTT.

This chain joins TRBV7-8 and TRBJ2-7; 11 bases map to TRBD2. The J segment lost 4 bases and the V segment lost 1 base, leaving 9 bases of the junction unmatched. The CDR3 is 17 amino acids. The germline V gene has CDR1 SGHVS and CDR2 FQNEAQ. CDR3 coding DNA: TGTGCCAGCAGCTTAGGACTAGCGGGGCCCCCTAGGTACGAGCAGTACTTC. Encoded protein: CASSLGLAGPPRYEQYF.

The chain combines TRBV5-6 with TRBJ1-5; TRBD1 is a possible D gene (5 bases). Per germline, CDR1 SGHDT and CDR2 YYEEEE. This CDR3 has 13 amino acids. V lost 0 bases and J lost 5, with 6 bases in between. CDR3 sequence reads: CASSLGRDQPQHF. DNA for the CDR3: TGTGCCAGCAGCTTGGGCAGGGATCAGCCCCAGCATTTT.

This sequence joins TRBV28 and TRBJ2-7; tentatively, D is TRBD2 (6 bases). Germline V CDR1 and CDR2: MDHEN, SYDVKM. The CDR3 loop spans 12 amino acids. Trimming pared 9 bases from V and 5 bases from J, leaving 14 bases between. Here the CDR3 DNA reads TGTGCCAGTTGCCGGGAGACCCACGAGCAGTACTTC. Its translation: CASCRETHEQYF.

This chain uses TRBV7-6 with TRBJ2-1; TRBD2 agrees at 10 bases. Unmatched junction bases numbered 8, after V lost 4 bases and J lost 5 bases. Germline CDR1 reads SGHVS; CDR2 reads FNYEAQ. This CDR3 region has 16 residues. The CDR3 bases are TGTGCCAGCAGCTCCTGGCTAGCGGGGGCCCACAATGAGCAGTTCTTC. Translated, it gives CASSSWLAGAHNEQFF.

The CDR3 spells CSVADRGQPQHF. In nucleotides, the CDR3 is TGCAGCGTCGCCGACAGGGGTCAGCCCCAGCATTTT. The V and J genes are TRBV29-1 and TRBJ1-5; 8 bases are a match to TRBD1. CDR1 and CDR2 (germline): SQVTM, ANQGSEA. V gave up 6 bases and J gave up 6 bases; unmatched junction bases: 4. The CDR3 is 12 amino acids.

The rearrangement uses TRBV5-1 and TRBJ2-1; 9 nucleotides line up with TRBD2. This CDR3 comprises 16 residues. The junction had 3 bases not matched to a gene; V was cut back by 0 bases and J by 2 bases. Germline loops: CDR1 SGHRS, CDR2 YFSETQ. In DNA, the CDR3 is TGCGCCAGCAGCTTGGTTAGCGGGAGCGCCTACAATGAGCAGTTCTTC. Translated, it gives CASSLVSGSAYNEQFF.

The chain has TRBV14 and TRBJ1-2, with D unclear. Per the germline V gene, CDR1 is SGHDN and CDR2 is FVKESK. The CDR3 covers 14 residues. The V and J ends lost 4 bases and 6 bases respectively, with 15 bases between them. CDR3 in DNA: TGTGCCAGCAGCCCGCTACACTTTACAGATGGCTACACCTTC. It codes for CASSPLHFTDGYTF.

This clone was seen a single time. This chain connects TRBV14 to TRBJ1-1; D is unresolved. Germline CDR1 reads SGHDN; CDR2 reads FVKESK. This CDR3 contains 13 residues. Trimming stripped 0 bases from V and 5 bases from J, with 7 bases between. The CDR3 DNA reads as TGTGCCAGCAGCCAAGATTTTGTAACTGAAGCTTTCTTT. Its translation is CASSQDFVTEAFF. The whole variable domain, filled in from reference TRBV14 and TRBJ1-1, reads EAGVTQFPSHSVIEKGQTVTLRCDPISGHDNLYWYRRVMGKEIKFLLHFVKESKQDESGMPNNRFLAERTGGTYSTLKVQPAELEDSGVYFCASSQDFVTEAFFGQGTRLTVV.

The rearrangement joins TRBV7-3 to TRBJ2-2, with 10 bases matching TRBD1. This CDR3 spans 16 amino acids. The V and J ends lost 3 bases and 4 bases, in that order; junction bases with no gene match: 5. Germline CDR1 reads SGHTA; CDR2 reads FQGTGA. This CDR3 is CASSLRGQGITGELFF. For the CDR3, the DNA is TGTGCCAGCAGCTTGAGGGGACAGGGGATCACCGGGGAGCTGTTTTTT.

This chain links TRBV28 with TRBJ2-1, with TRBD1 as a possible D gene (6 bases). CDR1 and CDR2 (germline): MDHEN, SYDVKM. The germline V and J ends were trimmed by 5 bases and 3 bases, with 11 bases remaining between them. The CDR3 totals 14 residues. The CDR3 is CASSITGNYNEQFF. The CDR3 bases are TGTGCCAGCAGTATAACAGGGAACTACAATGAGCAGTTCTTC. Together with reference TRBV28 and TRBJ2-1, the CDR3 gives the full variable domain: DVKVTQSSRYLVKRTGEKVFLECVQDMDHENMFWYRQDPGLGLRLIYFSYDVKMKEKGDIPEGYSVSREKKERFSLILESASTNQTSMYLCASSITGNYNEQFFGPGTRLTVL.

This chain joins TRBV6-5 and TRBJ2-1, with a tentative D call TRBD1 (7 bases). CDR1 MNHEY and CDR2 SVGAGI come from the germline V gene. The length of the CDR3 is 15 residues. V lost 6 bases and J lost 1, with 13 bases in between. Here the CDR3 DNA reads TGTGCCAGCAGCCGACAGGGACTTTCCTACAATGAGCAGTTCTTC. Translation: CASSRQGLSYNEQFF.

The CDR3 sequence is CASSPGRWASGRSTDTQYF. The CDR3 DNA sequence: TGTGCCAGCAGCCCCGGTCGATGGGCTAGCGGGAGAAGCACAGATACGCAGTATTTT. The rearrangement uses TRBV7-8 and TRBJ2-3, with TRBD2 identical over 10 bases. CDR1 is SGHVS and CDR2 is FQNEAQ in the germline V gene. The CDR3 sequence is 19 residues long. V was clipped by 5 bases and J by 0 bases; unmatched bases: 14.

V gene TRBV27 combines with J gene TRBJ2-5; TRBD2 might be the D (5 bases). Trimming left V 6 bases short and J 3 bases short, with 11 bases between. Looked up from germline, CDR1 is MNHEY and CDR2 is SMNVEV (reference sequence). The CDR3 length is 13 residues. CDR3 residues: CASRPGFEETQYF. Here the CDR3 DNA reads TGTGCCAGCAGACCGGGGTTTGAAGAGACCCAGTACTTC.

This chain connects TRBV10-2 to TRBJ2-5; D is undetermined. The CDR3 consists of 15 residues. V was trimmed by 0 bases and J by 0 bases, leaving 8 bases between them. Germline V lookup: CDR1 WSHSY, CDR2 SAAADI. The CDR3 sequence: CASSESRSNQETQYF. CDR3 in DNA: TGCGCCAGCAGTGAGTCGAGAAGTAACCAAGAGACCCAGTACTTC.

The V and J genes are TRBV28 and TRBJ1-2; 7 nucleotides line up with TRBD1. From germline, CDR1 is MDHEN and CDR2 SYDVKM. The J segment lost 6 bases and the V segment lost 7 bases, leaving 17 bases of the junction unmatched. CDR3 length: 16 amino acids. As DNA, the CDR3 is TGTGCCAGCATAAGAGGGGGCGGCCGTTTGAGGGATGGCTACACCTTC. The encoded protein is CASIRGGGRLRDGYTF.

The rearrangement links TRBV5-3 to TRBJ2-7, with 7 bases identical to TRBD1. TRBV5-3 has ORF status, its function being uncertain. CDR3 length: 15 amino acids. V dropped 3 bases and J dropped 0; count of bases not matched to a gene: 6. CDR3 in DNA: TGTGCCAGAAGCTCGGACAGGTGCTTCTCCTACGAGCAGTACTTC. Encoded protein: CARSSDRCFSYEQYF.

The CDR3 coding sequence is TGTGCCAGCAGTTTACAGGGTGACAATCAGCCCCAGCATTTT. It yields the protein CASSLQGDNQPQHF. This rearrangement joins TRBV27 to TRBJ1-5; D may be TRBD1 (5 bases). V gave up 2 bases and J gave up 3 bases, with 8 bases separating them. From germline, CDR1 is MNHEY and CDR2 SMNVEV (reference sequence). CDR3 size: 14 residues.

The CDR3 DNA sequence: TGTGCCAGTGAAAACGGGGGGTCTCGGACAGATACGCAGTATTTT. Its translation is CASENGGSRTDTQYF. The chain carries TRBV19 and TRBJ2-3, with 7 bases fitting TRBD2. The germline V gene encodes CDR1 LNHDA and CDR2 SQIVND (reference sequence). The CDR3 is 15 residues long. V lost 8 bases to trimming and J lost 3 bases; unmatched junction nucleotides: 11.

The chain joins TRBV27 to TRBJ1-1; tentatively, D is TRBD1 (5 bases). With 4 bases removed from V and 2 bases from J, the gap between germline ends came to 8 bases. The CDR3 consists of 13 residues. Germline CDR1 MNHEY, CDR2 SMNVEV (reference sequence). Here the CDR3 reads CASSWDSNTEAFF. CDR3 in DNA: TGTGCCAGCAGTTGGGACTCCAACACTGAAGCTTTCTTT.

The chain combines TRBV27 with TRBJ2-7, with TRBD2 identical over 9 bases. V lost 6 bases and J lost 7; bases outside the gene matches: 13. Germline V gives CDR1 MNHEY, CDR2 SMNVEV (reference sequence). The CDR3 sequence is 15 residues long. Here the CDR3 DNA reads TGTGCCAGCAGGCTTGCGGGAGGGCGAACGGGAGAGCAGTACTTC. Amino acids: CASRLAGGRTGEQYF.

J is TRBJ1-2 and V is TRBV6-5; D call uncertain. V was clipped by 0 bases and J by 3 bases, with 11 bases between them. Germline V gene sequence: CDR1 MNHEY, CDR2 SVGAGI. The CDR3 totals 15 residues. CDR3 protein: CASSYSTVNYYGYTF. CDR3 DNA: TGTGCCAGCAGTTACTCCACAGTGAACTACTATGGCTACACCTTC.